This TCR beta chain was obtained from a study of shared clonotypes between healthy human individuals. This clone was found once. Its antigen is unknown. A split of CD4+ cells into CD45RA+ naive and CD45RA-negative memory subsets was performed. Study-wide results and caveats: Naive CD4 clonotype sharing across a few donors was around 5%. Larger estimated richness was generally recorded for naive subsets relative to memory subsets.

The CDR3 runs to 15 residues. The ends were cut back, 5 bases at V and 0 bases at J, with 8 bases in the middle. CDR1 and CDR2 (germline): MNHNS, SASEGT. Genomic DNA of each subset was evenly split across several immunoSEQ plates. Profiled with immunoSEQ multiplex PCR; TCRdb holds only in-frame clones, not every one. This sample has about 2,500,000 clones, with around nine tenths found just once. The sequencing sample was made of naive CD4+ T cells sorted from blood. The subset: CD45RA+ positively selected. This clonotype was sampled from a man aged 18 to 35 in good health. The chain has TRBV6-1 and TRBJ2-6; a possible D gene is TRBD1 (5 bases). CDR3: CASSPGSSGANVLTF. In nucleotides, the CDR3 is TGTGCCAGCAGTCCAGGGTCCTCTGGGGCCAACGTCCTGACTTTC.